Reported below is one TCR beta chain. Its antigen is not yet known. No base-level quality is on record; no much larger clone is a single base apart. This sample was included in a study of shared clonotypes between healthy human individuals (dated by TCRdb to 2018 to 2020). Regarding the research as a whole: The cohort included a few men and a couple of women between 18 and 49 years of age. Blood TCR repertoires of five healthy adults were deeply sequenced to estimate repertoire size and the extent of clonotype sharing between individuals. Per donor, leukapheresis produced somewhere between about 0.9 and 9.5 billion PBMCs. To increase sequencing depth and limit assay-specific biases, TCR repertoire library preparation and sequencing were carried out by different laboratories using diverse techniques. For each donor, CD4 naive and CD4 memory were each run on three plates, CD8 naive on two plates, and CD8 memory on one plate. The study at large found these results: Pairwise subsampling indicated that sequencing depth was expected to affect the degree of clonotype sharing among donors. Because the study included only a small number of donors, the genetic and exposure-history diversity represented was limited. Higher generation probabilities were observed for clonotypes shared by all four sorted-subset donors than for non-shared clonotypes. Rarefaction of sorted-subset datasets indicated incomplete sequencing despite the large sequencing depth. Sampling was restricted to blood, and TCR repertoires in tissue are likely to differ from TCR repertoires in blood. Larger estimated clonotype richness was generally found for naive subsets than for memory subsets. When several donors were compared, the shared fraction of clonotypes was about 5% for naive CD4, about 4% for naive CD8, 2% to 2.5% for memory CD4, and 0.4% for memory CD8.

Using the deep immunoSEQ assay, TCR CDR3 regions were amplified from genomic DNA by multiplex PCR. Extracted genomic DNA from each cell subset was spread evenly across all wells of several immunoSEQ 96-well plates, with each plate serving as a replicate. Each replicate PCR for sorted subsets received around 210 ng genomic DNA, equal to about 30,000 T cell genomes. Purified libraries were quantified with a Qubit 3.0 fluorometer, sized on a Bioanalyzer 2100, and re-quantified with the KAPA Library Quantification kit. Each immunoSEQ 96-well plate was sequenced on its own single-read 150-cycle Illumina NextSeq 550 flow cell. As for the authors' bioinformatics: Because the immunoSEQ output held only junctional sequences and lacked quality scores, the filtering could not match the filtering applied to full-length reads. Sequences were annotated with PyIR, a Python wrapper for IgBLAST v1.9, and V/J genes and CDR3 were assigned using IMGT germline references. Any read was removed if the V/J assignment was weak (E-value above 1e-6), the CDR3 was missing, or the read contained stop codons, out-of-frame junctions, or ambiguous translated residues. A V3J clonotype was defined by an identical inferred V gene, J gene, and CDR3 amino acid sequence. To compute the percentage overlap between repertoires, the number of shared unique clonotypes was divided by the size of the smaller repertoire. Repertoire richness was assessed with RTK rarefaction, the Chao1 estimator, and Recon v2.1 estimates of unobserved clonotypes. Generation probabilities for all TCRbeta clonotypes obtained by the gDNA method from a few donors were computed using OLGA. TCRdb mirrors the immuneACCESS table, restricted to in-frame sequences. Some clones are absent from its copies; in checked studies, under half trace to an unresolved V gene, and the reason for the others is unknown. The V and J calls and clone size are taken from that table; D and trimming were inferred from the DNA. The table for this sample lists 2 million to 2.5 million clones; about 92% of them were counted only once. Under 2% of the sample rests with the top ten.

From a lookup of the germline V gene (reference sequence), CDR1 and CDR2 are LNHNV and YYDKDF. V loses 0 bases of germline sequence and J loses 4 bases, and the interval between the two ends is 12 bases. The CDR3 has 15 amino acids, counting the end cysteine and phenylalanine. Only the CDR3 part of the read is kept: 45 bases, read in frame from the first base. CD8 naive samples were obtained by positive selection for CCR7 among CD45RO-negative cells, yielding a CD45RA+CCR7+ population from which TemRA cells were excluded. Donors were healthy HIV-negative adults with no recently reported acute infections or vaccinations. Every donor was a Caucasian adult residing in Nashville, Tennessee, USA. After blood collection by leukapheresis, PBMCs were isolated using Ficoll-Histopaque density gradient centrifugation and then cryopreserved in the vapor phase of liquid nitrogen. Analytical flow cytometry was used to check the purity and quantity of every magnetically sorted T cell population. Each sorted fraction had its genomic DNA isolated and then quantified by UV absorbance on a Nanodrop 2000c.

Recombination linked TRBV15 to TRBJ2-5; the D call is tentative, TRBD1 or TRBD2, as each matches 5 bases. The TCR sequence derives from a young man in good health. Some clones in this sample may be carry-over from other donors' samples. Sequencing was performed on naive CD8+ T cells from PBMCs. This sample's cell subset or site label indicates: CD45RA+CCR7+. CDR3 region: CATSRDLGVGETQYF. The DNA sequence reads TGTGCCACCAGCAGAGATCTGGGGGTGGGAGAGACCCAGTACTTC.